The rows below give T cell receptor beta chains drawn from one sample of a study of spatial heterogeneity in lung cancer. TCRdb redid the calling of the 5' RACE reads with MiXCR, one entry per CDR3 protein. The sample lists more than 85,000 distinct CDR3 sequences; around 9% were seen once. Material: PBMCs, obtained at surgery. These receptors came from a male donor with early-stage non-small cell lung cancer. CDR3s leave out the opening cysteine and the closing phenylalanine or tryptophan.

V: TRBV20-1; J: TRBJ2-3; CDR3: SARVAGADTQY
V: TRBV3-1; J: TRBJ1-3; CDR3: ASSPSQGNTIY
V: TRBV3-1; J: TRBJ2-6; CDR3: ASSQTGKSGANVLT
V: TRBV29-1; J: TRBJ1-4; CDR3: SVSLGQGGEKLF
V: TRBV28; J: TRBJ2-3; CDR3: AFSSLDRGTQY
V: TRBV9; J: TRBJ2-2; CDR3: ASSVAAGGSGELF
V: TRBV20-1; J: TRBJ2-7; CDR3: SARNPLAGQY
V: TRBV9; J: TRBJ2-1; CDR3: ASSVVGGGPGNEQF
V: TRBV10-3; J: TRBJ2-3; CDR3: AISPTSGGTDTQY
V: TRBV24-1; J: TRBJ2-7; CDR3: ATSDPGTGDHEQY
V: TRBV5-1; J: TRBJ2-7; CDR3: ASSWGGQASEQY
V: TRBV6-2/TRBV6-3; J: TRBJ2-4; CDR3: ASSFRGLAKNIQY
V: TRBV10-3; J: TRBJ2-2; CDR3: AITGTSGSNTGELF
V: TRBV2; J: TRBJ2-5; CDR3: ASNRLAGEETQY
V: TRBV20-1; J: TRBJ2-7; CDR3: SATVAGRSSYEQY
V: TRBV20-1; J: TRBJ1-3; CDR3: SANNRDSGNTIY
V: TRBV10-3; J: TRBJ1-6; CDR3: AISESKGRANSPLH
V: TRBV14; J: TRBJ2-1; CDR3: ASSQAVRLGQF
V: TRBV7-3; J: TRBJ2-3; CDR3: ASSSTSYTDTQY
V: TRBV20-1; J: TRBJ1-1; CDR3: SARHRQGHSEAF